What follows is one T cell receptor (beta chain) and its context. The target antigen is unknown. The read is 3 residues too short to cover the CDR3 end, so that end is filled in from the germline J gene. Germline CDR1 and CDR2: LNHDA and SQIVND (reference sequence). CDR3 length: 12 amino acids. The sample belongs to a study of T cells in women clearing cervical HPV infection. The wider study: Case blood drawn at lesion detection; control blood after infection cleared.

Each participant carried one incident cervical HPV16 infection only. Study-level findings and limits: CIN3+ cases had significantly higher TCR repertoire richness than controls, but evenness did not differ.

Genomic DNA, averaging around 1,200 ng per sample, yielded TCR beta CDR3 via immunoSEQ. Data came from immunoSEQ multiplex PCR; TCRdb stores just in-frame clones and leaves some out. The table lists roughly 8,300 clones, with 7% to 10% in the top ten. The sample consisted of blood buffy coat. The sequence was collected from a woman between 18 and 70 years old with a cervical HPV16 infection that either progressed to CIN3+ or cleared (not recorded which). The V gene is TRBV19, the J gene TRBJ2-4, with 7 bases identical to TRBD1. Incomplete CDR3 DNA: TGTGCCAGTCAAAACAGGGGCGAAGGT. Protein sequence: CASQNRGEG. The full CDR3 reads CASQNRGEGQYF.